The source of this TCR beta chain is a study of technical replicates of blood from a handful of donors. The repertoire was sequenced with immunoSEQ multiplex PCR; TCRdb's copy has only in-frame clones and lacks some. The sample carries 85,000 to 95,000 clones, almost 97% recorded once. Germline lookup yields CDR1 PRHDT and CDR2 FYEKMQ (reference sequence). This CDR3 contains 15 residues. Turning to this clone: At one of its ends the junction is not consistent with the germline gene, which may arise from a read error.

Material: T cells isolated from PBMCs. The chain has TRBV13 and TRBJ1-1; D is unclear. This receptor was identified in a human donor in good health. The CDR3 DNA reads TGTGCCAGCAGCTTAGGGCAGCCACTATACACTGGAGCTTTCTTT. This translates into CASSLGQPLYTGAFF.